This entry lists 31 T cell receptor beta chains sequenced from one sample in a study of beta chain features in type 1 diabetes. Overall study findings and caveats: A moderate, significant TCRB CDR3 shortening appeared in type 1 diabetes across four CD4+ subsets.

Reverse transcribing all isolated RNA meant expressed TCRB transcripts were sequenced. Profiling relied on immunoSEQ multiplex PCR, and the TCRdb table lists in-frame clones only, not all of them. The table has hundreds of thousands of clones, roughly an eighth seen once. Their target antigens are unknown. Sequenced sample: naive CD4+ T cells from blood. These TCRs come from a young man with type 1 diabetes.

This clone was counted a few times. In nucleotides, the CDR3 is TGTGCCAGCTCACCACGTAGGACAGGGAACACTGAAGCTTTCTTT. Translating it yields CASSPRRTGNTEAFF. The genes are TRBV18 and TRBJ1-1, with 7 bases matching TRBD1. This CDR3 comprises 15 residues. Germline lookup yields CDR1 KGHSH and CDR2 LQKENI. V shed 1 base, J shed 1 base, and the junction held 3 bases outside the gene matches.

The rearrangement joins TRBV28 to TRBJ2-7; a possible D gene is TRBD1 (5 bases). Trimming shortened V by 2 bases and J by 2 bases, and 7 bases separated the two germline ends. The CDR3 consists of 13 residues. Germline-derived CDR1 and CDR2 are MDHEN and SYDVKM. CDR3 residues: CASSLVTAYEQYF. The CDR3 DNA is TGTGCCAGCAGTTTAGTGACAGCCTACGAGCAGTACTTC.

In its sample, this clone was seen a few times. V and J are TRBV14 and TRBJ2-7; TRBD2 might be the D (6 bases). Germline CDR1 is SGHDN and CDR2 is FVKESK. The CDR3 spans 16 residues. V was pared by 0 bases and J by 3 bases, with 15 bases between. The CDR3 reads CASSQDGRPFLYEQYF. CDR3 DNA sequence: TGTGCCAGCAGCCAAGATGGGAGGCCCTTCCTCTACGAGCAGTACTTC.

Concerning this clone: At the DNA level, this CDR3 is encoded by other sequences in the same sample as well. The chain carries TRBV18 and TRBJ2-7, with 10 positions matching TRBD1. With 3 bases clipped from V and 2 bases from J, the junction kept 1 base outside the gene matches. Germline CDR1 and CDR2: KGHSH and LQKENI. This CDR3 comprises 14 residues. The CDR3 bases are TGTGCCAGCTCACCGGGACAGGGGACCTACGAGCAGTACTTC. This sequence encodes CASSPGQGTYEQYF.

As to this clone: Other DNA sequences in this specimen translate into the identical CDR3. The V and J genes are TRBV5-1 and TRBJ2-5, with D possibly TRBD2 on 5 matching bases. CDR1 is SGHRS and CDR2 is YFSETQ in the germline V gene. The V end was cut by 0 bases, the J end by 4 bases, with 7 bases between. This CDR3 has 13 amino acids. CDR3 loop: CASSLGGAETQYF. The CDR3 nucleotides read TGCGCCAGCAGCTTGGGGGGAGCAGAGACCCAGTACTTC.

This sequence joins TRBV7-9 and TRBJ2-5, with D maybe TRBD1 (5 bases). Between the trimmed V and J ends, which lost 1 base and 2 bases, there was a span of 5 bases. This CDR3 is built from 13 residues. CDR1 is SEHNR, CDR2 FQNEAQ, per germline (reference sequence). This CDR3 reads CASSLEGQETQYF. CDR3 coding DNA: TGTGCCAGCAGCTTAGAGGGGCAAGAGACCCAGTACTTC.

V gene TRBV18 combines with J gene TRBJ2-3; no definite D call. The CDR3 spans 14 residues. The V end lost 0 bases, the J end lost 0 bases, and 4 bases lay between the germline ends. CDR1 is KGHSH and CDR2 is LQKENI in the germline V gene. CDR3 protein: CASSPPLSTDTQYF. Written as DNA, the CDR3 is TGTGCCAGCTCACCACCCCTTAGCACAGATACGCAGTATTTT.

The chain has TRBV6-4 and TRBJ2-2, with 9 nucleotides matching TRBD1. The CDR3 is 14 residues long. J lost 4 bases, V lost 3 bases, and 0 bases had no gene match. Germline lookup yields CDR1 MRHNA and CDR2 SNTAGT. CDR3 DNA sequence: TGTGCCAGCAGTGAACAGGGGGCCACCGGGGAGCTGTTTTTT. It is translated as CASSEQGATGELFF.

The CDR3 nucleotides read TGCAGCGTTGAGGGACAGCACTATGGCTACACCTTC. It codes for CSVEGQHYGYTF. J is TRBJ1-2 and V is TRBV29-1; TRBD1 aligns across 7 bases. V was pared by 3 bases and J by 3 bases, with 1 base of the junction left unmatched. The length of the CDR3 is 12 residues. Germline CDR1 reads SQVTM; CDR2 reads ANQGSEA.

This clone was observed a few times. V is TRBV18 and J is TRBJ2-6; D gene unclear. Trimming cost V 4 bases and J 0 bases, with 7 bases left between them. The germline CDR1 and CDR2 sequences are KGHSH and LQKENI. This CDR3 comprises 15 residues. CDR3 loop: CASSLQDSGANVLTF. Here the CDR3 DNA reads TGTGCCAGCTCACTTCAGGACTCTGGGGCCAACGTCCTGACTTTC.

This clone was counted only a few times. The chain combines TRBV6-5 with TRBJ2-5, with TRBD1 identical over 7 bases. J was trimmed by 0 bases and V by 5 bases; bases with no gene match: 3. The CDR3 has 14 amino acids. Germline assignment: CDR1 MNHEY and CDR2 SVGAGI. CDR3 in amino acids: CASSRGQYQETQYF. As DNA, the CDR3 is TGTGCCAGCAGTAGGGGACAGTACCAAGAGACCCAGTACTTC.

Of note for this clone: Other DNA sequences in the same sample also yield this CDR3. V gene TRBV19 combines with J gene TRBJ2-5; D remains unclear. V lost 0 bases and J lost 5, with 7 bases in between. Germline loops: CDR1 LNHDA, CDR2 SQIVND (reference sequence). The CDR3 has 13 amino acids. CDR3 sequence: CASSIDRGETQYF. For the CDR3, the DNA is TGTGCCAGTAGTATAGATAGAGGCGAGACCCAGTACTTC.

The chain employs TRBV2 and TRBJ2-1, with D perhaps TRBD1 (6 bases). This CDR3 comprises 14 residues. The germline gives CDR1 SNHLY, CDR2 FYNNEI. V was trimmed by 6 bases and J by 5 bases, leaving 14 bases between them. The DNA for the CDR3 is TGTGCCAGCAGAGCGACAGGATACAACAATGAGCAGTTCTTC. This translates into CASRATGYNNEQFF.

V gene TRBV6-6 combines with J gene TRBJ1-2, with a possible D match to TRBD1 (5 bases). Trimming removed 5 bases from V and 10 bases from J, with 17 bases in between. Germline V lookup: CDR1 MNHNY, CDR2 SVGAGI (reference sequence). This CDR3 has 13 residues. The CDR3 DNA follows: TGTGCCAGCAGTAAACAGACAGCGGGGGACTACACCTTC. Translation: CASSKQTAGDYTF.

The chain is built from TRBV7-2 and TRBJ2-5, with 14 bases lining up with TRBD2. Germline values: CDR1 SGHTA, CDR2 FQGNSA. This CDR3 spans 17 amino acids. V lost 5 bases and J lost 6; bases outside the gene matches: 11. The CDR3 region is CASSPNPGLAGEKTQYF. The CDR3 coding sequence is TGTGCCAGCAGCCCAAACCCGGGACTAGCGGGAGAAAAGACCCAGTACTTC.

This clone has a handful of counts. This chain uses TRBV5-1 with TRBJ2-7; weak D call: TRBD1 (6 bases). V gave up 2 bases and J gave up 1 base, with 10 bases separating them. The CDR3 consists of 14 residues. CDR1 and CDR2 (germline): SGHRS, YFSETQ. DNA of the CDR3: TGCGCCAGCAGCTTAGACAGGTCTTCCTACGAGCAGTACTTC. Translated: CASSLDRSSYEQYF.

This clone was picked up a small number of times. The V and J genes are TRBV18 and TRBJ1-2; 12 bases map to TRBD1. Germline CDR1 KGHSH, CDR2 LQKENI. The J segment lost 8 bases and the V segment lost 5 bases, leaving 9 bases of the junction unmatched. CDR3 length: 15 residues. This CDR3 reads CASSSTGQGAEGYTF. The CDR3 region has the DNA TGTGCCAGCTCATCAACGGGACAGGGGGCAGAGGGCTACACCTTC.

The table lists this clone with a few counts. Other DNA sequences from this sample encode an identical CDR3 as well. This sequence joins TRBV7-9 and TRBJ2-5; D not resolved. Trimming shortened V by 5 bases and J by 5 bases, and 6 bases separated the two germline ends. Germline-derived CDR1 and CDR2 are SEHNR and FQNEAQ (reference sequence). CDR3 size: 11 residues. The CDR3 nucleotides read TGTGCCAGCAGCCCCCGGGAGACCCAGTACTTC. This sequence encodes CASSPRETQYF.

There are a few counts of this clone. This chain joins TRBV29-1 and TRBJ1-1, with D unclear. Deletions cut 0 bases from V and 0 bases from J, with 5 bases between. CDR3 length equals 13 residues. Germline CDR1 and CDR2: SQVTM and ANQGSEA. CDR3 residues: CSVEEPVNTEAFF. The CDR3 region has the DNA TGCAGCGTTGAAGAACCAGTGAACACTGAAGCTTTCTTT.

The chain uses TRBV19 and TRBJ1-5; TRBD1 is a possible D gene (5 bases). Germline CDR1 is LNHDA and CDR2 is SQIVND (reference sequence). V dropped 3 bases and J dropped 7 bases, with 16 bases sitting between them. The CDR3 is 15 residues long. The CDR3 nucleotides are TGTGCCAGTAGTATTGAAGGGGAAGGAGACCAGCCCCAGCATTTT. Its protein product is CASSIEGEGDQPQHF.

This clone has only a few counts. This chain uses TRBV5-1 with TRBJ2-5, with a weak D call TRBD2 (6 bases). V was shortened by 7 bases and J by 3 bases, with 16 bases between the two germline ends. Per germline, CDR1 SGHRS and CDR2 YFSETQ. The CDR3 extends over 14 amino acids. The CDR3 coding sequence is TGCGCCAGCGGAGAAGGGACTTACAAAGAGACCCAGTACTTC. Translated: CASGEGTYKETQYF. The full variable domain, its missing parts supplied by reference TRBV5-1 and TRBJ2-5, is KAGVTQTPRYLIKTRGQQVTLSCSPISGHRSVSWYQQTPGQGLQFLFEYFSETQRNKGNFPGRFSGRQFSNSRSEMNVSTLELGDSALYLCASGEGTYKETQYFGPGTRLLVL.

CDR3 sequence reads: CASSQGVEETQYF. The CDR3 nucleotides are TGTGCCAGCAGTCAGGGGGTTGAAGAGACCCAGTACTTC. V gene TRBV28 combines with J gene TRBJ2-5, with 7 bases identical to TRBD1. Germline V gives CDR1 MDHEN, CDR2 SYDVKM. The CDR3 runs to 13 residues. Trimming took 5 bases from V and 3 from J; bases not matched to a gene: 3.

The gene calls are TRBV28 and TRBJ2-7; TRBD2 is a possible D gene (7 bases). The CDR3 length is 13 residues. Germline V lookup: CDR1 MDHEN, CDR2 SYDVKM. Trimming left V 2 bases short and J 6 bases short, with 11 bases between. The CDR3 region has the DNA TGTGCCAGCAGTTTACCTGCGGGGGCCGAGCAGTACTTC. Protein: CASSLPAGAEQYF.

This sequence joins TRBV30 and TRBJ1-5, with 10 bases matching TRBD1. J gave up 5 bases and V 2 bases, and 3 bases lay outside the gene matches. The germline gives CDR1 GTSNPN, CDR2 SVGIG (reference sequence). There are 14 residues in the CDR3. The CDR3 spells CAWSRDRGYQPQHF. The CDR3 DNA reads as TGTGCCTGGAGTAGGGACAGGGGCTATCAGCCCCAGCATTTT.

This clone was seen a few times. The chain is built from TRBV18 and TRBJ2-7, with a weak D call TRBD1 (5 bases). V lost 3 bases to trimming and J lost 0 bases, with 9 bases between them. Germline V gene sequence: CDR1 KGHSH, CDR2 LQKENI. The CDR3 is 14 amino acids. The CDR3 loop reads CASSPGQSSYEQYF. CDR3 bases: TGTGCCAGCTCACCGGGGCAGAGCTCCTACGAGCAGTACTTC. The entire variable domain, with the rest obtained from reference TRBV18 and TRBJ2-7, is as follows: NAGVMQNPRHLVRRRGQEARLRCSPMKGHSHVYWYRQLPEEGLKFMVYLQKENIIDESGMPKERFSAEFPKEGPSILRIQQVVRGDSAAYFCASSPGQSSYEQYFGPGTRLTVT.

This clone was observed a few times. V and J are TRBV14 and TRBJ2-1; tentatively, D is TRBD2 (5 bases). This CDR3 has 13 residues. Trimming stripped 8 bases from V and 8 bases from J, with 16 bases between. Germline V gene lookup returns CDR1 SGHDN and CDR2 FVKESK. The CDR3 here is CASGESGRDEQFF. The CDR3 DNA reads TGTGCCAGCGGGGAGAGCGGAAGGGATGAGCAGTTCTTC.

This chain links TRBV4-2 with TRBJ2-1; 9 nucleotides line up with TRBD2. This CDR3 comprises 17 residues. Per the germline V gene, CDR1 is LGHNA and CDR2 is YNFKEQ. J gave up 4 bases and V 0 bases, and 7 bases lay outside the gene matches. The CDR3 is CASSQDSLAGLYNEQFF. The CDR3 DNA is TGTGCCAGCAGCCAAGATTCCCTAGCGGGACTATACAATGAGCAGTTCTTC.

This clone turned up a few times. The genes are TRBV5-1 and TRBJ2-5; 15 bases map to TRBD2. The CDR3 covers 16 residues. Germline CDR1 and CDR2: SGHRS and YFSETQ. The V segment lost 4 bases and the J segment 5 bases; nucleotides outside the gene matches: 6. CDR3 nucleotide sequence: TGCGCCAGCAGCATGGGACTAGCGGGAGGCTTGGAGACCCAGTACTTC. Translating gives CASSMGLAGGLETQYF.

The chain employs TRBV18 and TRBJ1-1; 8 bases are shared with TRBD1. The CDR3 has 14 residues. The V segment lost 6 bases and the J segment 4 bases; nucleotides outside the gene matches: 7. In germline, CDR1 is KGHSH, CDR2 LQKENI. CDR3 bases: TGTGCCAGCTCGCCCGGACAGGGTTCCACTGAAGCTTTCTTT. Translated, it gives CASSPGQGSTEAFF.

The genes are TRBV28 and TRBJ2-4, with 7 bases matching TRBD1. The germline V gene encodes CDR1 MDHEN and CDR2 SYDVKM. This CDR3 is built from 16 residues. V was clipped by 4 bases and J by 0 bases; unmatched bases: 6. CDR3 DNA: TGTGCCAGCAGTTGGGGACAGACGCTAGCCAAAAACATTCAGTACTTC. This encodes CASSWGQTLAKNIQYF.

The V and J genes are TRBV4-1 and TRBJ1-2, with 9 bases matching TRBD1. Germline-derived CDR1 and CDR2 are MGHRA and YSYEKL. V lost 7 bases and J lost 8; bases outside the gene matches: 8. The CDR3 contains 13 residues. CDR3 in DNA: TGCGCCAGCAAGCCACAGGGGGCGAAGGGCTACACCTTC. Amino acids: CASKPQGAKGYTF.